These 26 T cell receptor beta chains share one sample of origin, sequenced in a study of shared clonotypes between healthy human individuals. Sequencing was performed with immunoSEQ multiplex PCR; in TCRdb, only in-frame clones are kept and a portion is missing. Of some 1,900,000 clones in the sample, roughly 95% were seen once. Naive CD8 populations comprised CD45RO-negative cells positively selected for CCR7, excluding terminally differentiated effector memory CD45RA+ cells. Sequencing was carried out using naive CD8+ T cells sorted from blood. Every receptor here comes from a man between 18 and 29 years old in good health.

The rearrangement joins TRBV29-1 to TRBJ2-7; D may match TRBD1 or TRBD2 (7 bases each). Germline CDR1 reads SQVTM; CDR2 reads ANQGSEA. V gave up 3 bases and J gave up 4 bases, with 13 bases separating them. The CDR3 spans 13 residues. CDR3 amino acids: CSVDTGEGYEQYF. For the CDR3, the DNA is TGCAGCGTTGATACAGGGGAGGGTTACGAGCAGTACTTC.

V and J are TRBV7-6 and TRBJ1-5; D remains unclear. CDR1 and CDR2 (germline): SGHVS, FNYEAQ. The V gene lost 1 base and the J gene lost 0 bases, with 7 bases spanning the gap. The CDR3 is 15 residues long. This chain's CDR3 is CASSLVDGSNQPQHF. CDR3 sequence (DNA): TGTGCCAGCAGCTTAGTAGACGGTAGCAATCAGCCCCAGCATTTT. Combining the CDR3 with reference TRBV7-6 and TRBJ1-5 gives the whole variable domain GAGVSQSPRYKVTKRGQDVALRCDPISGHVSLYWYRQALGQGPEFLTYFNYEAQQDKSGLPNDRFSAERPEGSISTLTIQRTEQRDSAMYRCASSLVDGSNQPQHFGDGTRLSIL.

The V gene is TRBV7-2, the J gene TRBJ2-7, with 8 bases lining up with TRBD1. Germline V gene sequence: CDR1 SGHTA, CDR2 FQGNSA. The junction had 6 bases not matched to a gene; V was cut back by 3 bases and J by 2 bases. This CDR3 has 15 residues. The CDR3 loop reads CASSFAGTGAYEQYF. CDR3 in DNA: TGTGCCAGCAGCTTTGCTGGGACAGGAGCCTACGAGCAGTACTTC.

V usage is TRBV5-1 and J usage is TRBJ1-6, with TRBD1 matching 7 bases. The CDR3 is 15 residues long. V was pared by 4 bases and J by 7 bases, with 8 bases of the junction left unmatched. CDR1 SGHRS and CDR2 YFSETQ come from the germline V gene. The CDR3 coding sequence is TGCGCCAGCAGCGCCACAGGGGTTGGGAATTCACCCCTCCACTTT. Protein: CASSATGVGNSPLHF. Full variable domain (rest looked up from reference TRBV5-1 and TRBJ1-6): KAGVTQTPRYLIKTRGQQVTLSCSPISGHRSVSWYQQTPGQGLQFLFEYFSETQRNKGNFPGRFSGRQFSNSRSEMNVSTLELGDSALYLCASSATGVGNSPLHFGNGTRLTVT.

The chain recombines TRBV9 with TRBJ2-3; D perhaps matches TRBD2 (6 bases). The germline gives CDR1 SGDLS, CDR2 YYNGEE. V lost 0 bases, J lost 4 bases, and 15 bases lay in between. The CDR3 covers 16 residues. CDR3 amino acids: CASSVESGGNPDTQYF. In DNA form, the CDR3 reads TGTGCCAGCAGCGTAGAATCTGGGGGGAACCCAGATACGCAGTATTTT. The full variable domain, with the rest looked up from reference TRBV9 and TRBJ2-3, is DSGVTQTPKHLITATGQRVTLRCSPRSGDLSVYWYQQSLDQGLQFLIQYYNGEERAKGNILERFSAQQFPDLHSELNLSSLELGDSALYFCASSVESGGNPDTQYFGPGTRLTVL.

On this clone itself: The sample carries other DNA sequences with the same CDR3. The chain recombines TRBV30 with TRBJ1-4; D is ambiguous. Between the trimmed V and J ends, which lost 5 bases and 7 bases, there was a span of 11 bases. Germline assignment: CDR1 GTSNPN and CDR2 SVGIG (reference sequence). The CDR3 spans 12 residues. CDR3 protein: CAWSVMGEKLFF. The CDR3 DNA follows: TGTGCCTGGTCGGTTATGGGTGAAAAACTGTTTTTT.

The V and J genes are TRBV5-6 and TRBJ2-7, with 12 bases matching TRBD2. Per the germline V gene, CDR1 is SGHDT and CDR2 is YYEEEE. The length of the CDR3 is 17 residues. V trimming: 4 bases; J trimming: 0 bases; junction bases outside the gene matches: 8. This chain's CDR3 is CASSPPLAGGRSYEQYF. The CDR3 DNA reads TGTGCCAGCAGCCCCCCCCTAGCGGGAGGGCGCTCCTACGAGCAGTACTTC.

The rearrangement uses TRBV6-6 and TRBJ2-7; 8 nucleotides line up with TRBD2. The CDR3 contains 15 residues. Germline V CDR1 and CDR2: MNHNY, SVGAGI (reference sequence). V was clipped by 5 bases and J by 0 bases; unmatched bases: 6. The CDR3: CASSTSGYSSYEQYF. In DNA form, the CDR3 reads TGTGCCAGCAGTACTAGCGGCTATAGCTCCTACGAGCAGTACTTC.

A remark on this clone: Other DNA sequences in the same sample also yield this CDR3. The chain uses TRBV9 and TRBJ2-1; tentative D call: TRBD1 (6 bases). Between the trimmed V and J ends, which lost 0 bases and 6 bases, there was a span of 7 bases. Per the germline V gene, CDR1 is SGDLS and CDR2 is YYNGEE. The CDR3 runs to 13 residues. CDR3 sequence (DNA): TGTGCCAGCAGCGTAGCGACAGGCAATGAGCAGTTCTTC. Protein product: CASSVATGNEQFF.

This chain joins TRBV7-9 and TRBJ2-6; D ambiguous. Germline lookup yields CDR1 SEHNR and CDR2 FQNEAQ (reference sequence). V dropped 6 bases and J dropped 0 bases, with 12 bases sitting between them. The CDR3 covers 16 residues. The CDR3 protein is CASRIVLPSGANVLTF. CDR3 nucleotides: TGTGCCAGCAGAATCGTCCTACCCTCTGGGGCCAACGTCCTGACTTTC.

On this clone itself: This specimen includes other DNA sequences encoding the same CDR3. The chain employs TRBV9 and TRBJ1-3; D may be TRBD1 (5 bases). The CDR3 is 14 residues long. CDR1 and CDR2 (germline): SGDLS, YYNGEE. V was clipped by 2 bases and J by 0 bases, with 6 bases between them. In DNA, the CDR3 is TGTGCCAGCAGCGTGGGGGACTCTGGAAACACCATATATTTT. This encodes CASSVGDSGNTIYF.

A remark on this clone: At one end, the junction sequence differs from germline, possibly due to a read error. The same CDR3 arises from other DNA sequences in this sample as well. The chain recombines TRBV5-6 with TRBJ1-2; possibly TRBD1 for D (5 bases). This CDR3 is built from 14 residues. In germline, CDR1 is SGHDT, CDR2 YYEEEE. CDR3 loop: CASSLGRGSYGYTF. The CDR3 region has the DNA TGTGCCAGCAGTTTGGGGAGGGGAAGCTATGGCTACACCTTC.

The table lists this clone with a few counts. CDR3 loop: CASSIGGGANSPLHF. The CDR3 DNA reads TGTGCCAGTAGTATCGGTGGGGGCGCAAATTCACCCCTCCACTTT. The rearrangement joins TRBV19 to TRBJ1-6; weak D call: TRBD1 (6 bases). V was shortened by 3 bases and J by 7 bases, with 13 bases between the two germline ends. Germline V gene lookup returns CDR1 LNHDA and CDR2 SQIVND (reference sequence). The CDR3 covers 15 residues.

The rearrangement uses TRBV9 and TRBJ2-6, with D unresolved. CDR1 is SGDLS and CDR2 is YYNGEE in the germline V gene. V lost 0 bases and J 1 base, leaving 8 bases between the germline ends. The CDR3 is 16 amino acids. The CDR3 spells CASSVDWGSGANVLTF. The CDR3 DNA sequence: TGTGCCAGCAGCGTAGACTGGGGATCTGGGGCCAACGTCCTGACTTTC.

Details on this clone: Different DNA sequences within this sample yield the same CDR3. The chain carries TRBV27 and TRBJ2-7; D ambiguous. The CDR3 contains 13 residues. The germline CDR1 and CDR2 sequences are MNHEY and SMNVEV (reference sequence). V lost 3 bases and J lost 3, with 9 bases in between. In DNA form, the CDR3 reads TGTGCCAGCAGTTTCGGAAGCAACTACGAGCAGTACTTC. Amino acid sequence: CASSFGSNYEQYF.

With respect to this clone: Other DNA sequences from this sample encode an identical CDR3 as well. The chain couples TRBV27 to TRBJ2-1, with D possibly TRBD2 on 6 matching bases. The ends were cut back, 2 bases at V and 4 bases at J, with 9 bases in the middle. The CDR3 contains 14 residues. The germline V gene encodes CDR1 MNHEY and CDR2 SMNVEV (reference sequence). CDR3 DNA sequence: TGTGCCAGCAGTTTAGGGCTAGCGTACAATGAGCAGTTCTTC. This gives the protein CASSLGLAYNEQFF.

The V and J genes are TRBV27 and TRBJ1-6, with D possibly matching TRBD1 (5 bases). The CDR3 loop spans 15 amino acids. Trimming pared 0 bases from V and 6 bases from J, leaving 9 bases between. Germline V gene lookup returns CDR1 MNHEY and CDR2 SMNVEV (reference sequence). The CDR3, as DNA: TGTGCCAGCAGTTTATCGAAGGGGACTAATTCACCCCTCCACTTT. It encodes CASSLSKGTNSPLHF.

The chain joins TRBV4-1 to TRBJ2-1; 9 positions match TRBD1. The germline V gene has CDR1 MGHRA and CDR2 YSYEKL. This CDR3 has 15 amino acids. The J segment lost 5 bases and the V segment lost 1 base, leaving 3 bases of the junction unmatched. The CDR3 is CASSQGTGEDNEQFF. The CDR3 bases are TGCGCCAGCAGCCAAGGGACAGGGGAGGACAATGAGCAGTTCTTC.

The chain combines TRBV5-4 with TRBJ2-2; no clear D. Germline CDR1 reads SGHNT; CDR2 reads YYREEE (reference sequence). Between the trimmed V and J ends, which lost 0 bases and 5 bases, there was a span of 8 bases. CDR3 size: 14 residues. The CDR3 DNA follows: TGTGCCAGCAGCTTGGATCGCGGAACCGGGGAGCTGTTTTTT. Protein: CASSLDRGTGELFF. The full variable domain, its missing parts supplied by reference TRBV5-4 and TRBJ2-2, is ETGVTQSPTHLIKTRGQQVTLRCSSQSGHNTVSWYQQALGQGPQFIFQYYREEENGRGNFPPRFSGLQFPNYSSELNVNALELDDSALYLCASSLDRGTGELFFGEGSRLTVL.

V and J are TRBV6-5 and TRBJ1-5; D gene uncertain. V lost 4 bases, J lost 0 bases, and 10 bases lay in between. The CDR3 spans 15 residues. Germline V lookup: CDR1 MNHEY, CDR2 SVGAGI. This CDR3 is CASSLTGLSNQPQHF. CDR3 in DNA: TGTGCCAGCAGTTTGACGGGCCTTAGCAATCAGCCCCAGCATTTT.

V usage is TRBV27 and J usage is TRBJ2-7, with 8 nucleotides matching TRBD1. CDR1 and CDR2 (germline): MNHEY, SMNVEV (reference sequence). CDR3 size: 17 residues. J was trimmed by 3 bases and V by 1 base; bases with no gene match: 11. CDR3 nucleotides: TGTGCCAGCAGTTTATTCGCCCCGGACAGGGCCCGCTACGAGCAGTACTTC. This gives the protein CASSLFAPDRARYEQYF.

The chain joins TRBV2 to TRBJ1-4; unclear D gene. CDR1 SNHLY and CDR2 FYNNEI come from the germline V gene. Trimming stripped 3 bases from V and 13 bases from J, with 15 bases between. CDR3 length equals 13 residues. The CDR3 DNA is TGTGCCAGCAGTGATTCGCAGGTGGAAGGACTGTTTTTT. Protein sequence: CASSDSQVEGLFF.

This rearrangement joins TRBV13 to TRBJ2-1, with D tentatively TRBD1 or TRBD2 (5 bases each). Germline V CDR1 and CDR2: PRHDT, FYEKMQ (reference sequence). With 2 bases removed from V and 0 bases from J, the gap between germline ends came to 11 bases. This CDR3 is 16 amino acids long. The chain's CDR3 is CASSLRTGGSYNEQFF. As DNA, the CDR3 is TGTGCCAGCAGCTTACGGACTGGGGGCTCCTACAATGAGCAGTTCTTC. The full variable domain, with the rest looked up from reference TRBV13 and TRBJ2-1, is AAGVIQSPRHLIKEKRETATLKCYPIPRHDTVYWYQQGPGQDPQFLISFYEKMQSDKGSIPDRFSAQQFSDYHSELNMSSLELGDSALYFCASSLRTGGSYNEQFFGPGTRLTVL.

The chain employs TRBV27 and TRBJ2-7; 7 bases align to TRBD1. This CDR3 has 16 amino acids. Germline CDR1 MNHEY, CDR2 SMNVEV (reference sequence). The trim removed 0 bases at V and 0 bases at J, leaving 5 bases unmatched. CDR3 nucleotides: TGTGCCAGCAGTTTATCGGGACAGCCTGCCTCCTACGAGCAGTACTTC. This encodes CASSLSGQPASYEQYF.

DNA for the CDR3: TGTGCCAGCAGCTTGACCCCTAGCGGGACGAACACCGGGGAGCTGTTTTTT. This encodes CASSLTPSGTNTGELFF. The gene calls are TRBV5-4 and TRBJ2-2; 9 positions agree with TRBD2. Germline lookup yields CDR1 SGHNT and CDR2 YYREEE (reference sequence). J was trimmed by 0 bases and V by 1 base; bases with no gene match: 4. This CDR3 contains 17 residues.

The chain is built from TRBV28 and TRBJ2-5; maybe TRBD1 (5 bases). CDR1 is MDHEN, CDR2 SYDVKM, per germline. The CDR3 length is 14 residues. V was clipped by 3 bases and J by 1 base, with 9 bases between them. The CDR3 spells CASSFQGTQETQYF. The CDR3 DNA is TGTGCCAGCAGTTTCCAGGGAACCCAAGAGACCCAGTACTTC.